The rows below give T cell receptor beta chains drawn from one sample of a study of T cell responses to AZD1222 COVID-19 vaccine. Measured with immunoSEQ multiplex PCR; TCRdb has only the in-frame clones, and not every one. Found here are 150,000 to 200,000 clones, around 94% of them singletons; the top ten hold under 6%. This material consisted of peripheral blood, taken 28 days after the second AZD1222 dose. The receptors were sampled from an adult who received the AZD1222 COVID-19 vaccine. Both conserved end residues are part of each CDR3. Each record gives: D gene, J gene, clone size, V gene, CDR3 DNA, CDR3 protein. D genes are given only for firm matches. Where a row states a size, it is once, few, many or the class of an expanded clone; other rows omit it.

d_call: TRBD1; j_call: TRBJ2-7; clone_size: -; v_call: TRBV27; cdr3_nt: TGTGCCAGCAGTTCCCCGGGACAGGGGGCCGAGCAGTACTTC; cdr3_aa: CASSSPGQGAEQYF
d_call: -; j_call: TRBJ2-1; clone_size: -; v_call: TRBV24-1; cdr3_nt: TGTGCCACCAGCGGTGGACCCAACAATGAGCAGTTCTTC; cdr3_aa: CATSGGPNNEQFF
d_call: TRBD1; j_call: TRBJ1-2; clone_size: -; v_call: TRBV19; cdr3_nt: TGTGCCAGTAGTCTCCACGGACAGGGGGACTATGGCTACACCTTC; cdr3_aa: CASSLHGQGDYGYTF
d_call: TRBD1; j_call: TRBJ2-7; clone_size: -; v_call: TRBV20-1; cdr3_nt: TGCAGTGCTAGTGGGACAGTCTCCTACGAGCAGTACTTC; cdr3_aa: CSASGTVSYEQYF
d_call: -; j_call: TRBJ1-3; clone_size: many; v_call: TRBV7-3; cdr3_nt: TGTGCCAGCAGCTTATCGGGACCTATCTCTGGAAACACCATATATTTT; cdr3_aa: CASSLSGPISGNTIYF
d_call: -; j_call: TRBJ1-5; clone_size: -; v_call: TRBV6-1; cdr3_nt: TGTGCCAGCAGTGAGGGGCTTTATAGCAATCAGCCCCAGCATTTT; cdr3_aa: CASSEGLYSNQPQHF
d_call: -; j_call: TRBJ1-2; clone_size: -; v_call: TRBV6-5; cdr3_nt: TGTGCCAGCAGTCCCCGCGGGGGGGAGACCGGGGGCTACACCTTC; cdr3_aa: CASSPRGGETGGYTF
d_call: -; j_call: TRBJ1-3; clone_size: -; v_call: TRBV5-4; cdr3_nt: TGTGCCAGCAGCCACAAGTGGCAGGGATTCTCTGGAAACACCATATATTTT; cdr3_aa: CASSHKWQGFSGNTIYF
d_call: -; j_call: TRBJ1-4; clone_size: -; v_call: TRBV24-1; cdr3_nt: TGTGCCACCAAACGGGGGGCAACTAATGAAAAACTGTTTTTT; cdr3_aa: CATKRGATNEKLFF
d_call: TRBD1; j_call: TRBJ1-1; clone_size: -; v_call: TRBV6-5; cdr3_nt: TGTGCCAGCAACCCGACAGGGAGGGACACTGAAGCTTTCTTT; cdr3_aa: CASNPTGRDTEAFF
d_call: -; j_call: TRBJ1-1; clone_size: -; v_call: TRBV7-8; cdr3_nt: TGTGCCAGCAGCTCGGGACTGGTTGATGAAGCTTTCTTT; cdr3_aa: CASSSGLVDEAFF
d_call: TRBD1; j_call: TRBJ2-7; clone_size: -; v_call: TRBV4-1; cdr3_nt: TGCGCCAGCAGCCAAGATAGGACAGGGACCTACGAGCAGTACTTC; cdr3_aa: CASSQDRTGTYEQYF
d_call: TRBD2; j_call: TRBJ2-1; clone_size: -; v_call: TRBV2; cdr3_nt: TGTGCCAGCAGTCATACAACTAGCGGGAGGGCCTATGAGCAGTTCTTC; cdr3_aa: CASSHTTSGRAYEQFF
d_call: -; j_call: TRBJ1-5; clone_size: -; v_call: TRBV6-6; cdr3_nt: TGTGCCAGCAGTTACTCGACCTACGGGCAGCCCCAGCATTTT; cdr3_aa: CASSYSTYGQPQHF
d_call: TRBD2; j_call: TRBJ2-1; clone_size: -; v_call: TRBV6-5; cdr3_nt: TGTGCCAGCAGTTTTTTAGCGGGAGGTCACAATGAGCAGTTCTTC; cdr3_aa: CASSFLAGGHNEQFF
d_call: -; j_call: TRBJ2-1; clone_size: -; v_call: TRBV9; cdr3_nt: TGTGCCAGCAGCCCTACACCGGTAAATGAGCAGTTCTTC; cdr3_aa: CASSPTPVNEQFF
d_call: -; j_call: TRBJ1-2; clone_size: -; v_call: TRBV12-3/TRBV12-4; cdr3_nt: TGTGCCAGCACCTACCGCCCCTCTTATGGCTACACCTTC; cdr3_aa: CASTYRPSYGYTF
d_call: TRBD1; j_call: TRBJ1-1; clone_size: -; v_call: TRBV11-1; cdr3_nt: TGTGCCAGCAGCTTAGGGGACAGATCGAACACTGAAGCTTTCTTT; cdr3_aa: CASSLGDRSNTEAFF
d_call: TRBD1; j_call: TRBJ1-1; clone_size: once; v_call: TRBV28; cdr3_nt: TGTGCCAGCAGTTTGCCTCAGGGGGGGAACACTGAAGCTTTCTTT; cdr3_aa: CASSLPQGGNTEAFF
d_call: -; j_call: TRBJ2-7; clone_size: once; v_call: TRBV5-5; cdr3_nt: TGTGCCAGCAGCTTCCAGCTGAGAAGACTTGACGAGCAGTACTTC; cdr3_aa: CASSFQLRRLDEQYF
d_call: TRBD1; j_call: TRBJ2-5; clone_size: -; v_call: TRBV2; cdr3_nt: TGTGCCAGCAGTGAAACAGGGGCGCGGTTGGCCCAGTACTTC; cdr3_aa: CASSETGARLAQYF
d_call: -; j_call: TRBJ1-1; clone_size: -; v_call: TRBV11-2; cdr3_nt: TGTGCCAGCAGCTTAACGCGCGGGGACACTGAAGCTTTCTTT; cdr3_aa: CASSLTRGDTEAFF
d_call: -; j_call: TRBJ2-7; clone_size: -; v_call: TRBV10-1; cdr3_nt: TGCGCCAGCAGTGAACAGTACGAGCAGTACTTC; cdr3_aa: CASSEQYEQYF
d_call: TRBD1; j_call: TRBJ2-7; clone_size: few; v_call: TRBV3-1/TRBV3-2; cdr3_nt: TGTGCCAGCAGCCGAGGACAGGGCTACGAGCAGTACTTC; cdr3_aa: CASSRGQGYEQYF
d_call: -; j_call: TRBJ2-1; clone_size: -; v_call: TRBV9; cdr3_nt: TGTGCCAGCAGCGTTGCCGGGACCTCCTACAATGAGCAGTTCTTC; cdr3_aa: CASSVAGTSYNEQFF
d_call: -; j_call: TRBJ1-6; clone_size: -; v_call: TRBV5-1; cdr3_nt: TGCGCCAGCAGCTTGAGAAATGGAAATTCACCCCTCCACTTT; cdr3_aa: CASSLRNGNSPLHF
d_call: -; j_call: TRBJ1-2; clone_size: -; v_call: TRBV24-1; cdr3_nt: TGTGCCACCAGTGACCCGTCTGGCTACACCTTC; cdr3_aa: CATSDPSGYTF
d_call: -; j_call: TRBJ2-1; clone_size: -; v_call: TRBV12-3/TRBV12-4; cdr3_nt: TGTGCCAGCAGGGCCAGAGTCAGGGAGCAGTTCTTC; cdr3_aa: CASRARVREQFF
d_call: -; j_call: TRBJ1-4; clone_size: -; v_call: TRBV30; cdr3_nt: TGTGCCTGGAAAGCGACACGAAATAATGAAAAACTGTTTTTT; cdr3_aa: CAWKATRNNEKLFF
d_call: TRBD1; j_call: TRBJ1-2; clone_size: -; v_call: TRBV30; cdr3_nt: TGTGCCTGGAGCGGGACAGTAAGTCGAAGCTACACCTTC; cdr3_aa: CAWSGTVSRSYTF
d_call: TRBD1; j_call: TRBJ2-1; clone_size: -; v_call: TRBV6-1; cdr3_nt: TGTGCCAGCAGTGAGGTTGGGACAGGGAGTAATGAGCAGTTCTTC; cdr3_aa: CASSEVGTGSNEQFF
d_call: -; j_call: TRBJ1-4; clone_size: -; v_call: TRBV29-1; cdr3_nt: TGCAGCGGAGGGTCCGGGGAAAAACTGTTTTTT; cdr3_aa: CSGGSGEKLFF
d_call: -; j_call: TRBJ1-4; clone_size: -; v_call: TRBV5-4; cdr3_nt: TGTGCCAGCAGCTCTAGGGGCGTTGTGGATGAAAAACTGTTTTTT; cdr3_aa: CASSSRGVVDEKLFF
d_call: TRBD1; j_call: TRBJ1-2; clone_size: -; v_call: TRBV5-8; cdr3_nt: TGTGCCAGCAGCGCTCCGGGACAGGCTATCTATGGCTACACCTTC; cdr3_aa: CASSAPGQAIYGYTF
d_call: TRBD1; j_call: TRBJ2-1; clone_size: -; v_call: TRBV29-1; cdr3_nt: TGCAGCGTTTCCGGGACAGTTTTCAGTAATGAGCAGTTCTTC; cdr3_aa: CSVSGTVFSNEQFF
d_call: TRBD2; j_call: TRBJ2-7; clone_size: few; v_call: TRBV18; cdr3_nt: TGTGCCAGCTCAGCCGCGGGAGTGATATCCTACGAGCAGTACTTC; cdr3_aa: CASSAAGVISYEQYF
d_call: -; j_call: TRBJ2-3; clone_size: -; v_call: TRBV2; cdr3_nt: TGTGCCAGCAGCCTGACGTTCGGCACAGATACGCAGTATTTT; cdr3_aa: CASSLTFGTDTQYF
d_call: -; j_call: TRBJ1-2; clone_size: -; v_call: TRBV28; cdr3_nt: TGTGCCAGCGTCCCGGGACATAGTTCCAACAGGTACACCTTC; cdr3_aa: CASVPGHSSNRYTF